The clone carrying this T cell receptor beta chain was picked up many times. What it recognizes is unknown. Deletions cut 1 base from V and 0 bases from J, with 10 bases between. CDR1 MNHNS and CDR2 SASEGT come from the germline V gene. The CDR3 length is 16 residues. The data derive from a study of T cells in Graves' hyperthyroidism and ophthalmopathy. Study-wide findings and caveats: Most thyroid clonotypes expanded above 0.001 were also detected in blood.

Stable Graves' hyperthyroidism meant no ophthalmopathy progression within 18 months. The hyperthyroidism patients had all been newly diagnosed, and their disease duration was under 2 months. Their ages ranged from 18 to 65 years. Diagnosis relied on clinical symptoms, serum thyroxine and TRAb, thyroid ultrasound and orbital computed tomography. Amplification yielded TCR beta CDR3 regions, with RNA transcripts as the source. RT-PCR in the first round (using the HTBI primer set) targeted the TCR CDR3. TCRdb reprocessed the multiplex PCR reads with MiXCR, giving one entry per CDR3 protein. This table has some 620,000 distinct CDR3 sequences, 16% appearing once.

The chain combines TRBV6-1 with TRBJ1-5; D might be TRBD1 (5 bases). The TCR comes from a woman aged 25 to 39 with Graves' hyperthyroidism. Material: blood. This chain's CDR3 is CASSEGQGYSNQPQHF. The DNA for the CDR3 is TGTGCCAGCAGTGAAGGTCAGGGCTATAGCAATCAGCCCCAGCATTTT.